This T cell receptor (beta chain) is drawn from a study of post-analysis software for immune sequencing data (dated by TCRdb to 2015 to 2017). Study-wide context: Disease courses on record covered relapsing-remitting, secondary progressive and progressive-relapsing multiple sclerosis, though some patients had no subtype annotation. The patient repertoires were set against 10 to 11 previously published healthy control repertoires from donors whose ages ranged from 6 to 25 years. A subset of samples was prepared in parallel using single-end sample barcoding, then pooled and co-amplified after Illumina adapter ligation.

The library was made by PCR. The instrument was an Illumina HiSeq 2500. To reduce PCR and sequencing biases, unique molecular identifiers were built into the TCR beta cDNA libraries. Approximately 500,000 cDNA molecules were obtained for every 1 to 10 million input T cells, so each molecule roughly corresponded to one T cell. Patient libraries were prepared and sequenced with the same protocol used for the earlier healthy control dataset. Within a given batch, samples were prepared together, multiplexed and sequenced on the same HiSeq lane. In the original analysis: MIGEC was used to process the raw barcoded reads, and molecular identifier groups with only a single read were discarded before consensus assembly and CDR3 extraction. VDJtools was used for post-analysis of the clonotype tables, and diversity was normalized by down-sampling every dataset to the size of the smallest sample. To correct batch-related cross-sample contamination, repertoire overlap clustering matched CDR3 amino acid sequences but not nucleotide sequences. TCRdb handled the public reads itself, with Q25 trimming in fastp and clone calling in MiXCR, and kept productive beta chains. For every CDR3 protein sequence, its rows merge into one entry that carries the most common genes and DNA. The V and J calls and clone size come from TCRdb's table, not from the authors' own analysis. This sample comprises about 620,000 distinct CDR3 sequences, 40% to 50% of them detected only once. The top ten clonotypes cover under 2% of the sample.

Study-wide findings and limitations: Compared with controls, multiple sclerosis patients had significantly lower normalized Chao1 diversity, a finding suggesting substantial peripheral T-cell clonal expansion. Patients showed significantly higher frequencies than controls for about five TRBV segments, among them TRBV5-6, TRBV5-1 and TRBV20-1. The multiple sclerosis patient group was slightly younger than the control group. When samples were clustered directly using the F measure, samples prepared in the same batch co-clustered strongly, which prompted a batch-effect correction.

To demonstrate the VDJtools post-analysis software, the study profiled TCR beta repertoires from the peripheral blood of about a dozen young patients with multiple sclerosis. The multiple sclerosis patients were children and adolescents ranging in age from roughly 6 to 15 years. Trimming takes 8 bases off V and 8 bases off J; junction bases not matched to a gene: 12. Taken from cysteine to phenylalanine, the CDR3 has 15 residues. Only the CDR3 DNA is retained, 45 bases long and in frame from the first base. As encoded in the germline V gene, CDR1 is MDHEN while CDR2 is SYDVKM. About this clonotype: This receptor's antigen is unknown. Qualities for individual bases were not recorded, and no much larger clone is one base off.

The TCR originated in a girl aged 5-17 years with multiple sclerosis. The chain couples TRBV28 to TRBJ2-1; TRBD1 fits 10 bases in the junction. The specimen was blood. The sequenced DNA: TGTGCCAGCGGGACTCTCGACAGGGGGCTCGATGAGCAGTTCTTC. This gives the protein CASGTLDRGLDEQFF.